This is a list of T cell receptor beta chains from one sample in a study of shared clonotypes between healthy human individuals. Only in-frame clones appear in the TCRdb table, and some are missing; sequencing was by immunoSEQ multiplex PCR. The data hold about 490,000 clones, with 70% to 80% observed a single time. Sequenced material: PBMCs. These receptors originate from a woman aged 40 to 50 in good health. Some clones in this sample may be carry-over from other donors' samples. CDR3s include the opening cysteine and the closing phenylalanine or tryptophan. A D gene is named only where the DNA matches it firmly. Clone size is given for some rows only: seen once, a few or many times, or a class if the clone is expanded.

d_call j_call v_call clone_size cdr3_aa cdr3_nt
TRBD2 TRBJ2-1 TRBV18 - CASSPRTSGSSSEQFF TGTGCCAGCTCACCAAGGACTAGCGGGAGCAGCTCGGAGCAGTTCTTC
TRBD2 TRBJ2-1 TRBV18 - CASSFTSDNEQFF TGTGCCAGCTCATTCACTAGCGACAATGAGCAGTTCTTC
- TRBJ2-2 TRBV5-1 - CASSKGIISTNTGELFF TGCGCCAGCAGCAAGGGAATTATCTCAACCAACACCGGGGAGCTGTTTTTT
- TRBJ2-7 TRBV21-1 - CASSKDGAGGRYEQYF TGTGCCAGCAGCAAAGACGGAGCGGGAGGGCGCTACGAGCAGTACTTC
TRBD2 TRBJ2-3 TRBV29-1 - CSVILAGGLASTDTQYF TGCAGCGTCATACTAGCGGGAGGCTTAGCTAGCACAGATACGCAGTATTTT
TRBD2 TRBJ2-3 TRBV28 many CASSLWQLAGGPGAQYF TGTGCCAGCAGTTTATGGCAACTAGCGGGAGGGCCGGGTGCGCAGTATTTT
TRBD1 TRBJ2-7 TRBV15 - CATSRGGQGTEQYF TGTGCCACCAGCAGAGGGGGACAGGGTACCGAGCAGTACTTC
- TRBJ1-1 TRBV7-9 few CASSFRQGGTEAFF TGTGCCAGCAGCTTTCGGCAGGGTGGCACTGAAGCTTTCTTT
TRBD1 TRBJ1-2 TRBV15 - CATSRDLAGGASSGYTF TGTGCCACCAGCAGAGATTTGGCAGGGGGCGCCTCCTCTGGCTACACCTTC
- TRBJ2-7 TRBV7-2 - CASSFRDGGYEQYF TGTGCCAGCAGCTTCCGGGACGGCGGCTACGAGCAGTACTTC
- TRBJ1-5 TRBV5-1 - CASSLAGQEHQPQHF TGCGCCAGCAGCTTGGCCGGGCAGGAACATCAGCCCCAGCATTTT
- TRBJ2-2 TRBV7-2 - CASTLERRGELFF TGTGCCAGCACCCTAGAAAGGAGGGGGGAGCTGTTTTTT
TRBD1 TRBJ2-7 TRBV5-1 - CASSYGQGPYEQYF TGCGCCAGCAGTTACGGACAGGGGCCCTACGAGCAGTACTTC
TRBD1 TRBJ2-1 TRBV9 once CASSVSGTGGTEQFF TGTGCCAGCAGCGTCTCCGGGACAGGGGGTACTGAGCAGTTCTTC
- TRBJ2-7 TRBV7-2 - CASSPQGGFYQQYF TGTGCCAGCAGCCCCCAGGGGGGGTTTTATCAGCAGTACTTC
- TRBJ2-5 TRBV10-2 - CASSELGGQETQYF TGCGCCAGCAGTGAGCTAGGGGGCCAAGAGACCCAGTACTTC
- TRBJ1-1 TRBV28 - CASTPEGDVNTEAFF TGTGCCAGCACCCCCGAAGGGGACGTGAACACTGAAGCTTTCTTT
TRBD1 TRBJ2-7 TRBV11-2 - CASSLLTGGRSYEQYF TGTGCCAGCAGCCTACTGACAGGGGGCCGGTCCTACGAGCAGTACTTC
- TRBJ2-5 TRBV5-1 - CASSFPGGSAQTQYF TGCGCCAGCAGCTTTCCAGGCGGATCCGCCCAGACCCAGTACTTC
- TRBJ2-5 TRBV9 - CASSVEGRGTQYF TGTGCCAGCAGCGTAGAGGGAAGGGGGACCCAGTACTTC
- TRBJ1-4 TRBV19 - CASSMGQNGGPTLFF TGTGCCAGTAGTATGGGACAAAATGGCGGTCCGACCCTGTTTTTT
TRBD1 TRBJ2-7 TRBV27 - CASSFKPGQGGNEQYF TGTGCCAGCAGTTTTAAGCCGGGACAGGGCGGGAACGAGCAGTACTTC
TRBD2 TRBJ2-1 TRBV9 - CASSVAASGYNEQFF TGTGCCAGCAGCGTAGCCGCTAGCGGTTACAATGAGCAGTTCTTC
TRBD2 TRBJ2-7 TRBV5-1 - CASSLILAGDQQYF TGCGCCAGCAGCTTGATTCTAGCGGGGGACCAGCAGTACTTC
- TRBJ2-5 TRBV20-1 - CSARQETQYF TGCAGTGCTAGGCAAGAGACCCAGTACTTC
TRBD1 TRBJ2-5 TRBV11-2 many CASSLAGTAQETQYF TGTGCCAGCAGCCTAGCCGGGACAGCCCAAGAGACCCAGTACTTC
TRBD2 TRBJ2-7 TRBV5-4 - CASSSPTSGRDEQYF TGTGCCAGCAGCTCCCCGACTAGCGGCAGGGACGAGCAGTACTTC
- TRBJ1-2 TRBV7-2 - CASSPTGSGGYTF TGTGCCAGCAGCCCAACAGGGTCTGGTGGCTACACCTTC
- TRBJ1-1 TRBV7-6 - CASSLVGDTEAFF TGTGCCAGCAGCTTAGTTGGAGACACTGAAGCTTTCTTT
- TRBJ1-2 TRBV6-5 - CASSRTLQGAYGYTF TGTGCCAGCAGTCGGACACTACAGGGAGCCTATGGCTACACCTTC
- TRBJ2-1 TRBV7-9 once CAGSLAPAGFNNEQFF TGTGCCGGCAGCTTAGCGCCGGCAGGGTTTAACAATGAGCAGTTCTTC
- TRBJ2-7 TRBV2 - CASSFFGSSYEQYF TGTGCCAGCAGTTTTTTCGGGAGCTCCTACGAGCAGTACTTC
- TRBJ2-3 TRBV5-1 once CASSVLTGEDTQYF TGCGCCAGCAGCGTACTCACCGGGGAGGATACGCAGTATTTT
- TRBJ1-1 TRBV4-1 - CASSQGPLYTEAFF TGCGCCAGCAGCCAGGGACCGCTCTACACTGAAGCTTTCTTT
- TRBJ2-5 TRBV27 - CASSRRVQETQYF TGTGCCAGCTCTCGGCGGGTACAAGAGACCCAGTACTTC
TRBD2 TRBJ2-5 TRBV2 - CASTASGRRETQYF TGTGCCAGCACAGCTAGCGGGAGGAGAGAGACCCAGTACTTC
- TRBJ2-7 TRBV6-5 - CASSYHAEQYF TGTGCCAGCAGTTACCACGCCGAGCAGTACTTC
TRBD1 TRBJ1-6 TRBV5-1 - CASSLGQGISPLHF TGCGCCAGCAGCTTGGGACAGGGCATTTCACCCCTCCACTTT
- TRBJ1-5 TRBV4-2 - CASSQVNQPQHF TGTGCCAGCAGCCAAGTTAATCAGCCCCAGCATTTT
- TRBJ2-5 TRBV5-4 few CASSLGRGQETQYF TGTGCCAGCAGCTTGGGCAGGGGCCAAGAGACCCAGTACTTC
TRBD2 TRBJ2-7 TRBV7-9 - CASSSLSSGRAPVGFEQYF TGTGCCAGCAGCTCCCTCTCTAGCGGGAGGGCGCCTGTGGGCTTCGAGCAGTACTTC
TRBD1 TRBJ1-3 TRBV4-1 - CASSPGGTSGNTIYF TGCGCCAGCAGCCCAGGGGGGACCTCTGGAAACACCATATATTTT
TRBD2 TRBJ2-3 TRBV7-3 - CASSLSGRGDTQYF TGTGCCAGCAGCTTAAGTGGGAGGGGTGATACGCAGTATTTT
- TRBJ2-5 TRBV7-7 - CASSSGPGETQYF TGTGCTAGCAGCTCCGGGCCAGGAGAGACCCAGTACTTC
- TRBJ2-1 TRBV5-4 - CASSSSPGHGMGVNEQFF TGTGCCAGCAGCTCTAGTCCGGGACACGGGATGGGGGTGAATGAGCAGTTCTTC
- TRBJ2-1 TRBV15 few CATSRENNNEQFF TGTGCCACCAGCAGAGAGAATAACAATGAGCAGTTCTTC
TRBD2 TRBJ2-7 TRBV4-1 - CASSHRLAGTVPYF TGCGCCAGCAGCCATAGACTAGCGGGAACTGTCCCGTACTTC
- TRBJ1-1 TRBV4-1 - CASSHQVGSTEAFF TGCGCCAGCAGCCACCAGGTCGGAAGTACTGAAGCTTTCTTT
- TRBJ1-2 TRBV2 - CASSLDSYGYTF TGTGCCAGCAGTTTGGACAGCTATGGCTACACCTTC
TRBD1 TRBJ1-1 TRBV2 - CASSNRDRGETEAFF TGTGCCAGCAGCAACAGGGACAGGGGAGAGACTGAAGCTTTCTTT
- TRBJ2-1 TRBV2 - CASSEERSYNEQFF TGTGCCAGCAGTGAAGAGCGGTCATACAATGAGCAGTTCTTC
- TRBJ1-2 TRBV10-3 - CAISESTGYGYTF TGTGCCATCAGTGAGTCGACGGGCTATGGCTACACCTTC
- TRBJ1-2 TRBV4-3 - CASSQERWTANYGYTF TGCGCCAGCAGCCAAGAAAGATGGACAGCTAACTATGGCTACACCTTC
TRBD2 TRBJ2-7 TRBV10-2 - CASSNNSLAGAYEQYF TGCGCCAGCAGTAATAACAGCCTAGCGGGAGCCTACGAGCAGTACTTC
- TRBJ2-7 TRBV29-1 - CSGGGARVDEQYF TGCAGCGGTGGGGGGGCGCGGGTCGACGAGCAGTACTTC